The 27 T cell receptor beta chains in this list originate from one sample, sequenced in a study of a mutant IDH1 vaccine in newly diagnosed glioma. Regarding time point: baseline, week 1 (first vaccination visit). Treatment reported: pre-vaccination baseline after standard-of-care therapy. Method: immunoSEQ multiplex PCR; TCRdb's copy keeps in-frame clones and lacks some. This sample has over 45,000 clones, with about 91% found just once. Sequenced here: PBMCs, sampled from a glioma patient treated with radiotherapy, temozolomide or both. These receptor sequences come from a man aged 50-59 years with glioma.

The J gene is TRBJ1-5, the V gene TRBV2, with D uncertain. The CDR3 loop spans 15 amino acids. With 5 bases removed from V and 3 bases from J, the gap between germline ends came to 14 bases. CDR1 and CDR2 (germline): SNHLY, FYNNEI. Here the CDR3 reads CASSKTGGPNQPQHF. The CDR3 nucleotides read TGTGCCAGCAGTAAAACCGGAGGGCCCAATCAGCCCCAGCATTTT.

The gene calls are TRBV15 and TRBJ1-1; D uncertain. Per the germline V gene, CDR1 is LNHNV and CDR2 is YYDKDF (reference sequence). The V end was cut by 0 bases, the J end by 11 bases, with 10 bases between. This CDR3 is built from 12 residues. The CDR3 loop reads CATSRDRFSAFF. The CDR3 bases are TGTGCCACCAGCAGAGATCGTTTTTCCGCTTTCTTT.

This chain links TRBV4-1 with TRBJ1-3; D is unresolved. The CDR3 sequence is 14 residues long. Germline V gene data show CDR1 as MGHRA and CDR2 as YSYEKL. Between the trimmed V and J ends, which lost 0 bases and 4 bases, there was a span of 7 bases. The CDR3 nucleotides are TGCGCCAGCAGCCAAGAGTACCGGGGAAACACCATATATTTT. It encodes CASSQEYRGNTIYF.

The V call is TRBV7-3, the J call TRBJ2-5, with 7 bases lining up with TRBD2. After removal of 6 bases from V and 2 bases from J, the junction contained 3 bases not matched to a gene. This CDR3 spans 13 amino acids. CDR1 is SGHTA and CDR2 is FQGTGA in the germline V gene. This chain's CDR3 is CASSPGLQETQYF. The CDR3 coding sequence is TGTGCCAGCAGTCCGGGACTACAAGAGACCCAGTACTTC.

J is TRBJ1-2 and V is TRBV19; 7 bases map to TRBD1. V gave up 5 bases and J gave up 5 bases; unmatched junction bases: 11. The length of the CDR3 is 15 residues. The V gene's germline CDR1 is LNHDA and CDR2 SQIVND (reference sequence). CDR3 residues: CASSPGQADLYGYTF. The CDR3 coding sequence is TGTGCCAGTAGTCCTGGACAGGCTGATTTATATGGCTACACCTTC.

The chain carries TRBV7-8 and TRBJ2-2, with D hard to call. Per the germline V gene, CDR1 is SGHVS and CDR2 is FQNEAQ. V shed 7 bases and J shed 6 bases, with 15 bases lying between them. This CDR3 region has 14 residues. CDR3 coding DNA: TGTGCCAGCACCTCCCGACGAGGTGCCGGGGAGCTGTTTTTT. This encodes CASTSRRGAGELFF.

In DNA, the CDR3 is TGTGCCAGCAGCCCCCGTGTCGGGCTAGCGGGAGGGCCCCGGAATGAGCAGTTCTTC. Translated, it gives CASSPRVGLAGGPRNEQFF. This chain joins TRBV9 and TRBJ2-1, with TRBD2 matching 12 bases. From germline, CDR1 is SGDLS and CDR2 YYNGEE. CDR3 size: 19 residues. Unmatched junction bases numbered 18, after V lost 4 bases and J lost 7 bases.

The V and J genes are TRBV18 and TRBJ1-5; D is unresolved. CDR3 size: 16 residues. Per the germline V gene, CDR1 is KGHSH and CDR2 is LQKENI. Trimming left V 3 bases short and J 2 bases short, with 14 bases between. The CDR3 DNA sequence: TGTGCCAGCTCACCCTACAGCCAAATGGGCAATCAGCCCCAGCATTTT. It encodes CASSPYSQMGNQPQHF.

The gene calls are TRBV27 and TRBJ2-3; no reliable D call. CDR1 MNHEY and CDR2 SMNVEV come from the germline V gene (reference sequence). There are 13 residues in the CDR3. Trimming took off 3 bases at V and 1 base at J, with 5 bases between the two ends. The CDR3 sequence is CASSLEGTDTQYF. DNA for the CDR3: TGTGCCAGCAGTTTGGAAGGCACAGATACGCAGTATTTT.

V gene TRBV15 combines with J gene TRBJ2-7, with 7 bases identical to TRBD1. The germline CDR1 and CDR2 sequences are LNHNV and YYDKDF (reference sequence). The CDR3 loop spans 15 amino acids. J gave up 2 bases and V 1 base, and 5 bases lay outside the gene matches. The CDR3: CATSRGGDRAYEQYF. The CDR3 DNA is TGTGCCACCAGCAGAGGAGGGGACAGAGCCTACGAGCAGTACTTC.

The genes are TRBV15 and TRBJ2-3; D call uncertain. The CDR3 runs to 13 residues. Trimming took off 7 bases at V and 6 bases at J, with 14 bases between the two ends. CDR1 is LNHNV, CDR2 YYDKDF, per germline (reference sequence). CDR3 bases: TGTGCCACCAAACGACCCGGAACGGATACGCAGTATTTT. Translated, it gives CATKRPGTDTQYF.

This clone was picked up one time. The genes are TRBV11-2 and TRBJ1-1; a possible D gene is TRBD1 (5 bases). Germline V gene lookup returns CDR1 SGHAT and CDR2 FQNNGV. V was cut by 0 bases and J by 5 bases, with 10 bases left in between. This CDR3 region has 14 residues. The CDR3 loop is CASSLDVGETEAFF. The DNA for the CDR3 is TGTGCCAGCAGCTTAGATGTGGGGGAAACTGAAGCTTTCTTT.

The CDR3, as DNA: TGTGCCATCAGTCAAGATGAAGAGACCCAGTACTTC. Translation: CAISQDEETQYF. The genes are TRBV10-3 and TRBJ2-5; D is unclear. Germline V gene data show CDR1 as ENHRY and CDR2 as SYGVKD. Between the trimmed V and J ends, which lost 5 bases and 3 bases, there was a span of 7 bases. The CDR3 consists of 12 residues.

This sequence joins TRBV9 and TRBJ1-1; a possible D gene is TRBD1 (6 bases). The CDR3 totals 14 residues. Germline CDR1 is SGDLS and CDR2 is YYNGEE. V was shortened by 4 bases and J by 3 bases, with 13 bases between the two germline ends. The CDR3, as DNA: TGTGCCAGCAGCACAAACAGGGTAGACACTGAAGCTTTCTTT. Translation: CASSTNRVDTEAFF.

The chain joins TRBV5-4 to TRBJ1-4; D perhaps matches TRBD1 (5 bases). Germline-derived CDR1 and CDR2 are SGHNT and YYREEE (reference sequence). V lost 1 base, J lost 5 bases, and 12 bases lay in between. The CDR3 runs to 15 residues. DNA for the CDR3: TGTGCCAGCAGCTTGCAGGGCCCAGGGAATGAAAAACTGTTTTTT. It yields the protein CASSLQGPGNEKLFF.

This chain connects TRBV5-4 to TRBJ2-3; 7 nucleotides agree with TRBD2. The CDR3 spans 17 residues. J lost 2 bases, V lost 0 bases, and 9 bases had no gene match. The germline gives CDR1 SGHNT, CDR2 YYREEE (reference sequence). CDR3 sequence reads: CASSLGGGGALTDTQYF. The CDR3 nucleotides read TGTGCCAGCAGCTTGGGGGGGGGAGGCGCCCTCACAGATACGCAGTATTTT.

The rearrangement joins TRBV7-2 to TRBJ2-1; TRBD1 is a possible D gene (6 bases). The CDR3 is 16 amino acids. V lost 5 bases to trimming and J lost 7 bases, with 21 bases between them. From germline, CDR1 is SGHTA and CDR2 FQGNSA. The CDR3 sequence is CASSVQGPVIGNEQFF. The CDR3 nucleotides are TGTGCCAGCAGCGTACAGGGTCCTGTAATCGGGAATGAGCAGTTCTTC.

The J gene is TRBJ1-1, the V gene TRBV5-4; D unclear. This CDR3 comprises 14 residues. Germline-derived CDR1 and CDR2 are SGHNT and YYREEE (reference sequence). V gave up 0 bases and J gave up 0 bases, with 6 bases separating them. The CDR3, as DNA: TGTGCCAGCAGCTTGGAGTTGGTGAACACTGAAGCTTTCTTT. This codes for CASSLELVNTEAFF.

V is TRBV30 and J is TRBJ2-1; unclear D gene. Looked up from germline, CDR1 is GTSNPN and CDR2 is SVGIG (reference sequence). This CDR3 is built from 12 residues. V was pared by 7 bases and J by 2 bases, with 9 bases between. DNA for the CDR3: TGTGCCTCCCGGAGCCCCTACAATGAGCAGTTCTTC. Translation: CASRSPYNEQFF.

The chain employs TRBV28 and TRBJ2-2, with D uncertain. Germline CDR1 and CDR2: MDHEN and SYDVKM. The CDR3 loop spans 16 amino acids. Trimming left V 3 bases short and J 0 bases short, with 11 bases between. CDR3 protein: CASSFTDLANTGELFF. The CDR3 coding sequence is TGTGCCAGCAGTTTCACAGACCTCGCGAACACCGGGGAGCTGTTTTTT.

In this sample, this clone turned up a few times. This chain joins TRBV7-2 and TRBJ1-4, with no clear D. CDR3 length equals 16 residues. CDR1 is SGHTA, CDR2 FQGNSA, per germline. V was pared by 3 bases and J by 8 bases, with 19 bases between. The CDR3 coding sequence is TGTGCCAGCAGCTTCGGTTTAGGCCCCTCTAGAGAAAAACTGTTTTTT. Protein product: CASSFGLGPSREKLFF.

This chain joins TRBV2 and TRBJ1-2; D uncertain. The CDR3 is made up of 14 amino acids. The germline V gene has CDR1 SNHLY and CDR2 FYNNEI. Trimming pared 7 bases from V and 3 bases from J, leaving 15 bases between. CDR3 DNA: TGTGCCAGCACTTTAGAGAAAGGATACTATGGCTACACCTTC. Its translation: CASTLEKGYYGYTF.

V and J are TRBV7-9 and TRBJ1-6; 7 bases line up with TRBD1. The germline V gene encodes CDR1 SEHNR and CDR2 FQNEAQ (reference sequence). Trimming cost V 2 bases and J 10 bases; bases outside gene matches: 8. This CDR3 has 15 residues. This CDR3 is CASSLRQGGGSPLHF. The CDR3 DNA reads TGTGCCAGCAGCTTACGACAGGGAGGAGGATCACCCCTCCACTTT.

This chain uses TRBV2 with TRBJ2-1, with 8 bases lining up with TRBD2. CDR1 is SNHLY and CDR2 is FYNNEI in the germline V gene. J gave up 4 bases and V 4 bases, and 6 bases lay outside the gene matches. The CDR3 loop spans 15 amino acids. DNA for the CDR3: TGTGCCAGCAGTGCCGGGCGGGGGGCATACAATGAGCAGTTCTTC. This encodes CASSAGRGAYNEQFF.

CDR3 amino acids: CATALNTGQGYEQYF. Here the CDR3 DNA reads TGTGCCACCGCACTCAATACGGGACAGGGCTACGAGCAGTACTTC. This sequence joins TRBV15 and TRBJ2-7; 9 bases align to TRBD1. There are 15 residues in the CDR3. V shed 8 bases and J 3 bases; nucleotides not matched to a gene: 11. From germline, CDR1 is LNHNV and CDR2 YYDKDF (reference sequence).

The chain is built from TRBV7-2 and TRBJ2-7; tentative D call: TRBD1 (5 bases). The CDR3 length is 15 residues. Germline V gene data show CDR1 as SGHTA and CDR2 as FQGNSA. Trimming took off 3 bases at V and 2 bases at J, with 14 bases between the two ends. The CDR3 spells CASSFDSLGPYEQYF. CDR3 nucleotide sequence: TGTGCCAGCAGCTTTGACAGTCTAGGACCCTACGAGCAGTACTTC.

V and J are TRBV7-8 and TRBJ2-6; D tentatively fits TRBD1 or TRBD2 (5 bases each). V lost 4 bases and J lost 4, with 14 bases in between. There are 16 residues in the CDR3. Germline assignment: CDR1 SGHVS and CDR2 FQNEAQ. The CDR3 coding sequence is TGTGCCAGCAGCTACTATAGGGGAGCCGGGGCCAACGTCCTGACTTTC. The encoded protein is CASSYYRGAGANVLTF.